The rows below give T cell receptor beta chains drawn from one sample of a study of sequential checkpoint blockade in melanoma. Sequencing used immunoSEQ multiplex PCR; TCRdb keeps in-frame clones, though not all of them. Among 27,000 or so clones listed, roughly 73% were seen once. Sequenced material: CD8+ T cells sorted from blood (inferred from file names), taken from a patient given nivolumab and ipilimumab in sequence. The receptors were sampled from a human donor with melanoma. Both conserved end residues are part of each CDR3.

v_gene,j_gene,CDR3aa
TRBV7-9,TRBJ2-7,CASSAGNSYEQYF
TRBV4-3,TRBJ2-2,CASSQGLAGGGELFF
TRBV29-1,TRBJ2-2,CSVGTGEHGELFF
TRBV14,TRBJ1-2,CASSQDMIQGGFRGYTF
TRBV13,TRBJ2-1,CASSPSIAPEQFF
TRBV5-6,TRBJ2-3,CASSNRDFDYHTQYF
TRBV6-5,TRBJ2-7,CASSPIDNQVSEQYF
TRBV7-8,TRBJ2-7,CASSVAHYEQYF
TRBV4-3,TRBJ2-7,CASSQTTGGQAYEQYF
TRBV30,TRBJ1-1,CAWSLGQGNTEAFF
TRBV11-3,TRBJ2-1,CASSPRGWDEQFF
TRBV7-9,TRBJ1-1,CASTGGTEAFF
TRBV28,TRBJ2-7,CASSYRGLVNEQYF
TRBV12-5,TRBJ2-7,CASGSRTGPYEQYF
TRBV28,TRBJ2-4,CASSLVRSLAKNIQYF
TRBV28,TRBJ1-1,CASSFVGLNTEAFF
TRBV4-1,TRBJ2-3,CASSQGRGLGTDTQYF
TRBV27,TRBJ2-7,CASSAAGEEYF
TRBV15,-,CATSRDRGIGEQYF
TRBV7-8,TRBJ1-2,CASSARTGTRYTF
TRBV11-3,TRBJ2-3,CASSLGTSLADTQYF
TRBV14,TRBJ2-5,CASSLGQGEFQETQYF
TRBV5-4,TRBJ1-1,CASSPTGNTEAFF
TRBV7-2,TRBJ2-1,CASSLLRRAGEGEQFF
TRBV4-3,TRBJ2-7,CASSQEDRPTYEQYF
TRBV6-1,TRBJ2-3,CASSEGGGHTDTQYF
TRBV29-1,TRBJ2-5,CSVDYGGGRETQYF
TRBV6-1,TRBJ2-7,CASSGTGPGYEQYF
TRBV9,TRBJ1-2,CASSPGGLPNYGYTF
TRBV9,TRBJ2-1,CASSVVSGAWDRTNEQFF
TRBV19,TRBJ2-7,CASSPGLATYEQYF
TRBV6-4,TRBJ2-7,CASSDSGLADSSYEQYF
TRBV7-9,TRBJ2-1,CASSKTSGAKHEQFF
TRBV19,TRBJ1-1,CASTPGLRGTEAFF
TRBV7-9,TRBJ1-4,CASSKQGATNEKLFF
TRBV18,TRBJ1-5,CASSRGQHNQPQHF
TRBV5-6,TRBJ2-2,CASSLGSQGSTGELFF
TRBV6-5,TRBJ1-2,CASSLTGAVSYGYTF
TRBV5-1,TRBJ1-2,CASSLAGQAGGVF
TRBV19,TRBJ1-2,CASSIVFWAADGYTF
TRBV4-1,TRBJ1-4,CASSLVGTRDEKLFF
TRBV7-8,TRBJ1-5,CASSLASGIQPQHF
TRBV27,TRBJ2-2,CASSGGRAGQTGELFF
TRBV5-1,TRBJ2-1,CASSLQPGLAGPGGNEQFF
TRBV7-9,TRBJ1-1,CASSPGRSPEAFF
TRBV7-9,TRBJ2-3,CASSDTTDTQYF
TRBV27,TRBJ2-7,CASSLTEPYEQYF
TRBV27,TRBJ1-5,CASSRAPLEGNQPQHF
TRBV5-6,TRBJ1-5,CASSFGGTKPQHF
TRBV28,TRBJ1-3,CASSLDREGGNTIYF
TRBV7-3,TRBJ2-1,CASSLQAGGYNEQFF
TRBV10-2,TRBJ2-2,CASSGLAGGPRGELFF
TRBV6-5,TRBJ2-1,CASSLEGALDEQFF
TRBV6-1,TRBJ2-7,CASALAGGSYEQYF
TRBV9,TRBJ1-2,CASRAGVRGYTF